Listed here are 3 T cell receptor beta chains from one sample, sequenced in a study of beta chain features in type 1 diabetes. Overall study results and limits: Patients with Type 1 diabetes showed moderately but significantly shorter TCRB CDR3s in all four CD4+ subsets.

The whole isolated RNA underwent reverse transcription, so sequencing captured expressed TCRB transcripts. Sequenced by immunoSEQ multiplex PCR; TCRdb stores in-frame clones only, minus some. The sample includes roughly 160,000 clones, almost 8% seen only once; the top ten take approximately 0.54%. Their antigens remain unidentified. Sample: central memory CD4+ T cells from blood. All receptors come from a man aged 18 to 30 with type 1 diabetes.

The chain links TRBV5-1 to TRBJ2-5, with no clear D. From germline, CDR1 is SGHRS and CDR2 YFSETQ. V was cut by 1 base and J by 4 bases, with 5 bases left in between. The CDR3 has 12 amino acids. This CDR3 is CASSLSAETQYF. CDR3 coding DNA: TGCGCCAGCAGCTTGAGCGCAGAGACCCAGTACTTC.

The chain recombines TRBV18 with TRBJ1-2, with 8 bases that match TRBD1. The CDR3 contains 15 residues. The ends lost 6 bases at V and 6 bases at J; junction bases unmatched: 12. Germline V gene data show CDR1 as KGHSH and CDR2 as LQKENI. The CDR3 sequence is CASSRIGTGEDGYTF. The CDR3 region has the DNA TGTGCCAGCTCTCGCATTGGGACAGGCGAAGATGGCTACACCTTC.

This clone was observed a few times. This chain uses TRBV9 with TRBJ1-4; D not certain. Trimming took 3 bases from V and 10 from J, leaving 13 bases between them. The CDR3 spans 13 residues. CDR1 and CDR2 from the germline V gene are SGDLS and YYNGEE. CDR3 loop: CASSETHSGKLFF. CDR3 DNA: TGTGCCAGCAGCGAGACCCACAGCGGAAAACTGTTTTTT.